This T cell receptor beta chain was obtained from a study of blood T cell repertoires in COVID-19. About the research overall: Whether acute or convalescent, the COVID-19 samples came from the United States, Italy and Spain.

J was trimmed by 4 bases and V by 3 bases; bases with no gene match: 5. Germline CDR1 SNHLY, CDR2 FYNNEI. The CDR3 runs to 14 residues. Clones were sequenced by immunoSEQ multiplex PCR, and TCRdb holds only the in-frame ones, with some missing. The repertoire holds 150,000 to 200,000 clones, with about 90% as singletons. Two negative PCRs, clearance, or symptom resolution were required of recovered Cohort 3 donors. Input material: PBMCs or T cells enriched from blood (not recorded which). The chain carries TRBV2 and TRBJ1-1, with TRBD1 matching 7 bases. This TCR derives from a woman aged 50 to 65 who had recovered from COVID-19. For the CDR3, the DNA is TGTGCCAGCAGTGATCGACAGGGAGGCACTGAAGCTTTCTTT. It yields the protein CASSDRQGGTEAFF.